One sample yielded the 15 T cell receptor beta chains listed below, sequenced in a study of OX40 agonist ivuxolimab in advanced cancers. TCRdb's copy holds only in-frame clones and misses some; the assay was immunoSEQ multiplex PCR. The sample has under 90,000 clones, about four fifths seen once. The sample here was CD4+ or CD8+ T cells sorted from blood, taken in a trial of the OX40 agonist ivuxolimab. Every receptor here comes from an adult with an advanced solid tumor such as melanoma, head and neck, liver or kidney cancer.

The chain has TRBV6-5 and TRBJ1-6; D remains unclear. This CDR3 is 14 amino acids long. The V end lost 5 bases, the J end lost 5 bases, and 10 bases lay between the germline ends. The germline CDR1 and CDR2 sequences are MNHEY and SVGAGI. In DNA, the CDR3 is TGTGCCAGCAGTCGGACGGATGATAATTCACCCCTCCACTTT. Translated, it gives CASSRTDDNSPLHF.

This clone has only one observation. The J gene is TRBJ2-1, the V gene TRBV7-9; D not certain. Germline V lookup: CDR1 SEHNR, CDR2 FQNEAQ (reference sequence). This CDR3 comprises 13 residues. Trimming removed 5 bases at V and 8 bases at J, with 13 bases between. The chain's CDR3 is CASSLPAIHEQFF. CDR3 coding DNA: TGTGCCAGCAGCCTACCGGCCATACATGAGCAGTTCTTC.

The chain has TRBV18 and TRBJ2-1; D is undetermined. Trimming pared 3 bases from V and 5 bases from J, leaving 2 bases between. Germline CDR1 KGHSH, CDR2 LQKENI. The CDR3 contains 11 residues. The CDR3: CASSPDNEQFF. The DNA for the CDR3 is TGTGCCAGCTCACCTGACAATGAGCAGTTCTTC.

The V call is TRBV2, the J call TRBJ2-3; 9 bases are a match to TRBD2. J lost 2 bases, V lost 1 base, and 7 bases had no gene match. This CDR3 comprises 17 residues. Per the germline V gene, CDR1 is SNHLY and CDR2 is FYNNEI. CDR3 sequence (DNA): TGTGCCAGCAGTGAAGGGGCGGGAGGGCACATCACAGATACGCAGTATTTT. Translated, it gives CASSEGAGGHITDTQYF.

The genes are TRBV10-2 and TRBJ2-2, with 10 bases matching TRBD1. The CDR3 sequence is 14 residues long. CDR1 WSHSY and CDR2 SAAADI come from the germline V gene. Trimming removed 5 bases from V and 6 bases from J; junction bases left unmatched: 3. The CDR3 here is CASSWTGGAGELFF. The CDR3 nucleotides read TGCGCCAGCAGTTGGACAGGGGGGGCCGGGGAGCTGTTTTTT.

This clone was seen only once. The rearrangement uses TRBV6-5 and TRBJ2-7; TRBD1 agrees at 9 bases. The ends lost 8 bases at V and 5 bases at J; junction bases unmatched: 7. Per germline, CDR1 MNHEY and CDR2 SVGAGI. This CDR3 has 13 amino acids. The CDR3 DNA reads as TGTGCCAGCCTCGGGACAGGGAGCGACGAGCAGTACTTC. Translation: CASLGTGSDEQYF.

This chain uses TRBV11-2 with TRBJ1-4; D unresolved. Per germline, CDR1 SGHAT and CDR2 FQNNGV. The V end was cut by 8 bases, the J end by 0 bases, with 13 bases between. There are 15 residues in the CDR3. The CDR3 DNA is TGTGCCAGCTCCGCTAATTCGGCAACTAATGAAAAACTGTTTTTT. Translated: CASSANSATNEKLFF. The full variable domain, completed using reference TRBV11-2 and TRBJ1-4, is EAGVAQSPRYKIIEKRQSVAFWCNPISGHATLYWYQQILGQGPKLLIQFQNNGVVDDSQLPKDRFSAERLKGVDSTLKIQPAKLEDSAVYLCASSANSATNEKLFFGSGTQLSVL.

Written as DNA, the CDR3 is TGCGCCAGCAGTGAAAGAGGGAGTCTCGGCCTTAACACCATATATTTT. It specifies CASSERGSLGLNTIYF. V is TRBV10-2 and J is TRBJ1-3; D gene ambiguous. The V end was cut by 3 bases, the J end by 7 bases, with 19 bases between. Germline V gene data show CDR1 as WSHSY and CDR2 as SAAADI. This CDR3 has 16 residues.

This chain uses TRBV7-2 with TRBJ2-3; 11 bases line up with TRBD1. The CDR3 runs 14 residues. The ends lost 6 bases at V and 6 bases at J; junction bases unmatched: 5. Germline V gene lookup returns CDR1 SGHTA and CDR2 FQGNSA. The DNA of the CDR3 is TGTGCCAGCAGAGGACAGGGGGCTAGGGATACGCAGTATTTT. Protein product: CASRGQGARDTQYF. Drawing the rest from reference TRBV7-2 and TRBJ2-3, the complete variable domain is GAGVSQSPSNKVTEKGKDVELRCDPISGHTALYWYRQSLGQGLEFLIYFQGNSAPDKSGLPSDRFSAERTGGSVSTLTIQRTQQEDSAVYLCASRGQGARDTQYFGPGTRLTVL.

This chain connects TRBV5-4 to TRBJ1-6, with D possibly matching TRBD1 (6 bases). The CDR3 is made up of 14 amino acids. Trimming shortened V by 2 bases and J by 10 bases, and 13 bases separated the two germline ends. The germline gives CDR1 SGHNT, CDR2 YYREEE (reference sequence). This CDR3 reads CASSFRGAISPLHF. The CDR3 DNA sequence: TGTGCCAGCAGCTTCAGGGGCGCGATATCACCCCTCCACTTT.

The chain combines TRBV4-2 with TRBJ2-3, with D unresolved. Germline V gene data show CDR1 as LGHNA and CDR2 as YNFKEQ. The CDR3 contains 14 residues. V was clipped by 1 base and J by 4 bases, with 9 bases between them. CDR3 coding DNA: TGTGCCAGCAGCCAAGGGATCTGGTCAGATACGCAGTATTTT. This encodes CASSQGIWSDTQYF.

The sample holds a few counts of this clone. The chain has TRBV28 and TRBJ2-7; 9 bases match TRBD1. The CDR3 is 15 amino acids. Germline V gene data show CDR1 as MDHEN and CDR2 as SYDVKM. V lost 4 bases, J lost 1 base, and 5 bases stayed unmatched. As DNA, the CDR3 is TGTGCCAGCAGTTCAACAGGGGGCGGGTCCTACGAGCAGTACTTC. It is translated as CASSSTGGGSYEQYF.

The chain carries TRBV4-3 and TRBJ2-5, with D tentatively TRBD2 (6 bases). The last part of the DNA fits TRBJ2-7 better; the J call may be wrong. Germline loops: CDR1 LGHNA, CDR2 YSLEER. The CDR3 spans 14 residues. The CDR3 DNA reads TGCGCCAGCAGCCAAGGAACCGGGAGTGGCGAGCAGTACTTC. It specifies CASSQGTGSGEQYF.

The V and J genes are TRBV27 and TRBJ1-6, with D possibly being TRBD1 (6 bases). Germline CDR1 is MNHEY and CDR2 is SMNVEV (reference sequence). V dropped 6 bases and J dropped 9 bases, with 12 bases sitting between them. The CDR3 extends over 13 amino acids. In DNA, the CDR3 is TGTGCCAGCAGGGCAGGGGCTCCTTCACCCCTCCACTTT. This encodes CASRAGAPSPLHF.

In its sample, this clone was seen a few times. As DNA, the CDR3 is TGTGCCAGTAGTATCGCTAGCGTATCCTACAATGAGCAGTTCTTC. It is translated as CASSIASVSYNEQFF. The rearrangement joins TRBV19 to TRBJ2-1; weak D call: TRBD2 (6 bases). The V gene lost 3 bases and the J gene lost 1 base, with 10 bases spanning the gap. CDR3 length: 15 amino acids. Germline V gene lookup returns CDR1 LNHDA and CDR2 SQIVND (reference sequence).